The text below deals with one T cell receptor (beta chain). The data derive from a study of blood T cell repertoires in COVID-19. Across the whole study: Material from acute and convalescent COVID-19 was sourced from the United States, Italy and Spain. PBMCs, B-cell-depleted T cells, or T cells were the source of the cDNA or gDNA that made up the material.

CDR1 is SGDLS, CDR2 YYNGEE, per germline. The V and J ends lost 6 bases and 8 bases respectively, with 18 bases between them. The CDR3 runs 15 residues. Sequencing was performed with immunoSEQ multiplex PCR; in TCRdb, only in-frame clones are kept and a portion is missing. The sample has fewer than 400,000 clones, around 84% seen once. This clonotype originated in a human donor in a cohort sampled during active COVID-19. Sequencing input: peripheral blood. The rearrangement links TRBV9 to TRBJ1-6; D not resolved. CDR3 nucleotide sequence: TGTGCCAGCACCGGAGGCATCTCAGGAGATTCACCCCTCCACTTT. Translation gives CASTGGISGDSPLHF.